This TCR beta chain was retrieved from a study of blood T cell repertoires in COVID-19. Looking at the study overall: Whether acute or convalescent, the COVID-19 samples came from the United States, Italy and Spain.

Per the original methods: From reference gene primer amplification, estimates of nucleated cell counts were derived. TCRdb's table, derived via immunoSEQ multiplex PCR, lists solely in-frame clones and lacks some. V and J calls and clone size come straight from that table; D and trimming were deduced from the DNA. This table holds around 110,000 clones, around 90% found once. Sequencing used peripheral blood. The clonotype originates from a man aged 40-55 years with active or convalescent COVID-19.

The CDR3 nucleotides are TGTGCCAGCAGCTTAGCCGACAGAGATGCAGATACGCAGTATTTT. Amino acid sequence: CASSLADRDADTQYF. This sequence joins TRBV7-2 and TRBJ2-3; TRBD1 is a possible D gene (5 bases). The CDR3 sequence is 15 residues long. Germline values: CDR1 SGHTA, CDR2 FQGNSA. The V end was cut by 0 bases, the J end by 4 bases, with 11 bases between.